These T cell receptor beta chains were read from a single sample in a study of OX40 agonist ivuxolimab in advanced cancers. Sequencing used immunoSEQ multiplex PCR; TCRdb keeps in-frame clones, though not all of them. The sample records approximately 75,000 clones, roughly 90% being singletons. Sequences were derived from CD4+ or CD8+ T cells sorted from blood, sampled in a trial of the OX40 agonist ivuxolimab. These receptors originate from an adult with an advanced solid tumor such as melanoma, head and neck, liver or kidney cancer. The CDR3 runs from the conserved cysteine through the conserved F or W.

V	J	CDR3
TRBV5-1	TRBJ1-4	CASSLDRSTTNEKLFF
TRBV5-1	TRBJ2-5	CASRRDGSLETQYF
TRBV7-2	TRBJ1-2	CASSYLAGGAGGYTF
TRBV7-9	TRBJ2-2	CASSPGQPTGELFF
TRBV5-1	TRBJ1-1	CASSLGAGGNTEAFF
TRBV6-5	TRBJ2-1	CASSSDPYNEQFF
TRBV7-8	TRBJ1-1	CASKVGAPRANTEAFF
TRBV10-1	TRBJ2-2	CASSESGNTGELFF
TRBV15	TRBJ2-7	CATRGGQGHYEQYF
TRBV18	TRBJ1-1	CASSPRTENTEAFF
TRBV2	TRBJ1-4	CASSETGTTNEKLFF
TRBV11-1	TRBJ1-1	CASSSEGAVTEAFF